Described below is a single T cell receptor (beta chain) sequence and its context. In the authors' workflow: Amplification of reference gene primers provided the estimated nucleated cell counts. The method was immunoSEQ multiplex PCR; TCRdb's version includes in-frame clones alone and lacks a portion of them. The D gene and trimming were derived from the DNA, and the V and J assignments and clone size from that table. In the table there are more than 150,000 clones, over 70% of which are singletons. The entry originates in a study of blood T cell repertoires in COVID-19. Study overall: COVID-19 samples collected from the United States, Italy and Spain covered acute and convalescent phases. T cells, B-cell-depleted T cells, or PBMCs supplied cDNA or gDNA.

Germline CDR1 SGDLS, CDR2 YYNGEE. The CDR3 is 20 amino acids. With V trimmed by 0 bases and J by 0 bases, 9 bases remained unmatched. The sequenced sample consisted of peripheral blood. The chain carries TRBV9 and TRBJ2-1; 13 bases are shared with TRBD2. This TCR was sampled from a woman in her sixties with acute or convalescent COVID-19. CDR3 region: CASSVAGGTSGDSSYNEQFF. The CDR3 nucleotides are TGTGCCAGCAGCGTAGCTGGGGGGACTAGCGGGGACAGCTCCTACAATGAGCAGTTCTTC.